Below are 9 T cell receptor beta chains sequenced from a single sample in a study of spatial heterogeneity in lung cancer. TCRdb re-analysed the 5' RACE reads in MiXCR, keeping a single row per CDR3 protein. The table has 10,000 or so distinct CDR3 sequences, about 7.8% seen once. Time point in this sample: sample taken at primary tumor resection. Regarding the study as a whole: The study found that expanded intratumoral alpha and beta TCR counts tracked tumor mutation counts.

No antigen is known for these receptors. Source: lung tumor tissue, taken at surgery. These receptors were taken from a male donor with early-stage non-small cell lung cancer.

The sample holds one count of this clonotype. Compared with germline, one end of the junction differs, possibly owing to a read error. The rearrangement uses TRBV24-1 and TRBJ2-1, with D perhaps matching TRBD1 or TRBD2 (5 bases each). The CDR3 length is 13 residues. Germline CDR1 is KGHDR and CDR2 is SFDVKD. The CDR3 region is CVTSGGTYNEQFF. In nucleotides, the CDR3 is TGTGTCACCAGTGGGGGTACCTACAATGAGCAGTTCTTC.

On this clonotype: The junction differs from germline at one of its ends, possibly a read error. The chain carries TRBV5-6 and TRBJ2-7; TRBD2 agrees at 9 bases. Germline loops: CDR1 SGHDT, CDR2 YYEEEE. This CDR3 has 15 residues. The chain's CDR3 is CASSPTLAGKRERYF. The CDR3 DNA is TGTGCCAGCAGCCCGACTCTAGCGGGGAAGCGCGAGCGGTACTTC.

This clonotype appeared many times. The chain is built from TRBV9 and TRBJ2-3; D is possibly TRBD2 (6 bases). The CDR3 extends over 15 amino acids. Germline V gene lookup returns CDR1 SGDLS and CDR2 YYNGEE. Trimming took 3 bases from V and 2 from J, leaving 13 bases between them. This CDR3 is CASSGGVRPTDTQYF. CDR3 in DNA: TGTGCCAGCAGCGGGGGGGTGAGGCCCACAGATACGCAGTATTTT.

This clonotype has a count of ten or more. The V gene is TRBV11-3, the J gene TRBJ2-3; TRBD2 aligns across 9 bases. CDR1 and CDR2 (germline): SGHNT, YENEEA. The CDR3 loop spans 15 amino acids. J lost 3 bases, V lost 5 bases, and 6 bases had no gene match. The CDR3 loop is CASSDSGRVTDTQYF. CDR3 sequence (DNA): TGTGCCAGCAGCGATAGCGGGAGAGTTACAGATACGCAGTATTTT.

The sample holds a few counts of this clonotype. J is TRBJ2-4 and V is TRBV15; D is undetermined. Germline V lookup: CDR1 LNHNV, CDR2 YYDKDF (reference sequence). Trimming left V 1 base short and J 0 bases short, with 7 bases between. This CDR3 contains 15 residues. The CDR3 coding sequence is TGTGCCACCAGCAGAGTTCAGTTAGCCAAAAACATTCAGTACTTC. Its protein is CATSRVQLAKNIQYF.

CDR3 loop: CASRALAAQETQYF. The CDR3 DNA is TGTGCCAGCAGAGCCCTAGCGGCCCAAGAGACCCAGTACTTC. The V call is TRBV6-2 or TRBV6-3, the J call TRBJ2-5; 7 bases match TRBD2. V dropped 6 bases and J dropped 1; count of bases not matched to a gene: 5. Germline values: CDR1 MNHEY, CDR2 SVGEGT. This CDR3 spans 14 amino acids.

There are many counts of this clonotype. CDR3: CASSKSLNTEAFF. In DNA form, the CDR3 reads TGTGCCAGCAGCAAGTCCTTGAACACTGAAGCTTTCTTT. The chain couples TRBV7-3 to TRBJ1-1; D unresolved. Germline V gives CDR1 SGHTA, CDR2 FQGTGA. This CDR3 is 13 amino acids long. Between the trimmed V and J ends, which lost 5 bases and 0 bases, there was a span of 7 bases.

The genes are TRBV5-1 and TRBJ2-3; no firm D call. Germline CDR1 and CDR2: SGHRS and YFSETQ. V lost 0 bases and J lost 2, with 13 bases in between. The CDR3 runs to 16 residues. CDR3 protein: CASSLEVQLTTDTQYF. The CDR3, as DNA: TGCGCCAGCAGCTTGGAAGTACAGTTAACCACAGATACGCAGTATTTT. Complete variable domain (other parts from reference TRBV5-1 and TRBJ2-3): KAGVTQTPRYLIKTRGQQVTLSCSPISGHRSVSWYQQTPGQGLQFLFEYFSETQRNKGNFPGRFSGRQFSNSRSEMNVSTLELGDSALYLCASSLEVQLTTDTQYFGPGTRLTVL.

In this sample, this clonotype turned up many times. In nucleotides, the CDR3 is TGTGCCAGCAGCTTAGGCGTGCAAGATGAAGCTTTCTTT. It encodes CASSLGVQDEAFF. This rearrangement joins TRBV7-8 to TRBJ1-1, with no clear D. The V gene's germline CDR1 is SGHVS and CDR2 FQNEAQ. The CDR3 is 13 residues long. Trimming pared 1 base from V and 7 bases from J, leaving 10 bases between.